This TCR beta chain comes out of a study of human T cells and chemical hapten exposure. TCRdb re-derived calls from the RACE reads in MiXCR, one entry per CDR3 protein. Of about 59,000 distinct CDR3 sequences in the sample, approximately 10% are singletons; the top ten hold 3% to 4.5%. Points from the study as a whole: TCRs above 1 in 1000 frequency did not change with DPC sensitization. It was expanded TCRs that formed significantly more large CDR3 similarity clusters than controls did.

This clonotype appeared many times. Antigen: not known. Documented time point: pre-sensitization, week 0. Treatment indicated: therapeutic diphenylcyclopropenone sensitization with weekly scalp DPC. The CDR3 runs 12 residues. Germline V gene lookup returns CDR1 DFQATT and CDR2 SNEGSKA (reference sequence). The V and J ends lost 5 bases and 6 bases respectively, with 13 bases between them. The genes are TRBV20-1 and TRBJ1-2; perhaps TRBD1 as D (6 bases). This sample comprised whole blood, obtained in connection with sensitization to the hapten diphenylcyclopropenone (DPC). The clonotype originates from a woman aged 40-49 years with alopecia areata. Some clones in this sample may be carry-over from other donors' samples. This CDR3 reads CSAAWTDNGYTF. Written as DNA, the CDR3 is TGCAGTGCTGCCTGGACAGATAATGGCTACACCTTC.